The 27 T cell receptor beta chains reported below all come from one sample, sequenced in a study of blood T cell repertoires in COVID-19. Sequencing used immunoSEQ multiplex PCR; TCRdb keeps in-frame clones, though not all of them. The repertoire holds 80,000 to 100,000 clones, over 75% seen once, with around 4.5% in the top ten. The sequenced sample consisted of peripheral blood. These receptors were obtained from a man in his fifties or sixties with acute or convalescent COVID-19.

The rearrangement uses TRBV7-3 and TRBJ2-7; TRBD2 matches 8 bases. Germline trimming cut 3 bases from V and 11 bases from J; bases unmatched to any gene: 9. Per germline, CDR1 SGHTA and CDR2 FQGTGA. The CDR3 is made up of 13 amino acids. The CDR3 sequence: CASSFEGSGKKYF. In DNA form, the CDR3 reads TGTGCCAGCAGCTTCGAAGGTAGCGGGAAGAAGTACTTC.

The genes are TRBV11-3 and TRBJ2-6; weak D call: TRBD1 (5 bases). Germline loops: CDR1 SGHNT, CDR2 YENEEA. Trimming left V 4 bases short and J 1 base short, with 20 bases between. CDR3 length: 19 amino acids. The CDR3 sequence: CASSSVGNQGGSGANVLTF. For the CDR3, the DNA is TGTGCCAGCAGCTCTGTGGGGAACCAGGGCGGATCTGGGGCCAACGTCCTGACTTTC.

The rearrangement links TRBV2 to TRBJ2-1, with a possible D match to TRBD1 (5 bases). V was pared by 7 bases and J by 0 bases, with 10 bases between. There are 14 residues in the CDR3. Per the germline V gene, CDR1 is SNHLY and CDR2 is FYNNEI. CDR3 sequence reads: CASIGQSSYNEQFF. In DNA, the CDR3 is TGTGCCAGCATAGGACAATCCTCCTACAATGAGCAGTTCTTC.

This sequence joins TRBV6-2 or TRBV6-3 and TRBJ1-5; 12 bases agree with TRBD1. CDR1 is MNHEY and CDR2 is SVGEGT in the germline V gene. There are 16 residues in the CDR3. V lost 5 bases and J lost 3; bases outside the gene matches: 5. CDR3 residues: CASSPGTGGLNQPQHF. The CDR3 nucleotides are TGTGCCAGCAGTCCCGGGACAGGGGGCCTCAATCAGCCCCAGCATTTT.

The CDR3 reads CAISQEGPQHF. CDR3 in DNA: TGTGCCATCAGTCAGGAAGGGCCCCAGCATTTT. The chain joins TRBV10-3 to TRBJ1-5; D remains ambiguous. The germline gives CDR1 ENHRY, CDR2 SYGVKD. This CDR3 is 11 amino acids long. Trimming took off 5 bases at V and 9 bases at J, with 8 bases between the two ends.

This sequence joins TRBV11-2 and TRBJ2-7; D might be TRBD1 (6 bases). This CDR3 comprises 15 residues. Germline loops: CDR1 SGHAT, CDR2 FQNNGV. V was shortened by 0 bases and J by 2 bases, with 11 bases between the two germline ends. CDR3 amino acids: CASSLEIGGAYEQYF. The CDR3 bases are TGTGCCAGCAGCTTAGAAATAGGGGGTGCCTACGAGCAGTACTTC.

This rearrangement joins TRBV10-2 to TRBJ2-1; possibly TRBD2 for D (6 bases). The germline V and J ends were trimmed by 2 bases and 10 bases, with 18 bases remaining between them. The CDR3 totals 15 residues. Germline CDR1 is WSHSY and CDR2 is SAAADI. CDR3 loop: CASSEGGGPPEEQFF. The CDR3 DNA is TGCGCCAGCAGTGAGGGCGGAGGGCCCCCGGAGGAGCAGTTCTTC.

The chain recombines TRBV6-2 or TRBV6-3 with TRBJ2-1; a possible D gene is TRBD1 (5 bases). There are 16 residues in the CDR3. Trimming removed 0 bases at V and 8 bases at J, with 17 bases between. CDR1 MNHEY and CDR2 SVGEGT come from the germline V gene. The CDR3 reads CASSYSLPGYNDEQFF. The CDR3 region has the DNA TGTGCCAGCAGTTACTCGCTGCCAGGGTATAACGATGAGCAGTTCTTC.

This clone was seen once. V usage is TRBV6-5 and J usage is TRBJ1-1, with D possibly TRBD1 on 5 matching bases. V was pared by 7 bases and J by 5 bases, with 14 bases between. The CDR3 runs 13 residues. Germline CDR1 and CDR2: MNHEY and SVGAGI. DNA for the CDR3: TGTGCCAGCACCACGGCAGGGCAGACTGAAGCTTTCTTT. The encoded protein is CASTTAGQTEAFF.

The V and J genes are TRBV4-1 and TRBJ1-3; no clear D. The germline V and J ends were trimmed by 4 bases and 0 bases, with 4 bases remaining between them. CDR3 size: 13 residues. CDR1 and CDR2 from the germline V gene are MGHRA and YSYEKL. The CDR3 DNA follows: TGCGCCAGCAGCCTAGCCTCTGGAAACACCATATATTTT. Protein product: CASSLASGNTIYF.

The chain links TRBV5-4 to TRBJ2-7; 11 nucleotides line up with TRBD2. This CDR3 region has 14 residues. The junction had 2 bases not matched to a gene; V was cut back by 4 bases and J by 2 bases. CDR1 is SGHNT, CDR2 YYREEE, per germline (reference sequence). The CDR3 bases are TGTGCCAGCAGCCGACTAGCGGGGACCTACGAGCAGTACTTC. Translating gives CASSRLAGTYEQYF.

This clone was picked up one time. The rearrangement links TRBV11-3 to TRBJ2-3, with D tentatively TRBD2 (6 bases). From germline, CDR1 is SGHNT and CDR2 YENEEA. Trimming removed 5 bases from V and 3 bases from J, with 12 bases in between. The CDR3 covers 14 residues. The CDR3 sequence: CASSPGGRTDTQYF. The CDR3, as DNA: TGTGCCAGCAGCCCTGGGGGGAGAACAGATACGCAGTATTTT.

The rearrangement joins TRBV10-3 to TRBJ1-5; D perhaps matches TRBD1 (6 bases). The germline gives CDR1 ENHRY, CDR2 SYGVKD. The CDR3 covers 17 residues. Trimming removed 3 bases from V and 4 bases from J, with 19 bases in between. DNA of the CDR3: TGTGCCATCAGTGACCGGAGCCGGGACACAGAAAATCAGCCCCAGCATTTT. Translation: CAISDRSRDTENQPQHF.

Worth noting for this clone: This same CDR3 is encoded by further DNA sequences in the sample. The chain recombines TRBV10-3 with TRBJ2-5; a possible D gene is TRBD1 (5 bases). Per the germline V gene, CDR1 is ENHRY and CDR2 is SYGVKD. This CDR3 contains 14 residues. Trimming pared 7 bases from V and 1 base from J, leaving 13 bases between. The DNA of the CDR3 is TGTGCCATCAAACCAGGGCAGGGCCAAGAGACCCAGTACTTC. This codes for CAIKPGQGQETQYF.

The V call is TRBV28, the J call TRBJ1-5; D unresolved. The germline V and J ends were trimmed by 6 bases and 0 bases, with 9 bases remaining between them. Germline assignment: CDR1 MDHEN and CDR2 SYDVKM. This CDR3 has 14 amino acids. The CDR3 loop is CASRTRYSNQPQHF. The DNA for the CDR3 is TGTGCCAGCAGGACAAGATATAGCAATCAGCCCCAGCATTTT. Full variable domain (missing parts from reference TRBV28 and TRBJ1-5): DVKVTQSSRYLVKRTGEKVFLECVQDMDHENMFWYRQDPGLGLRLIYFSYDVKMKEKGDIPEGYSVSREKKERFSLILESASTNQTSMYLCASRTRYSNQPQHFGDGTRLSIL.

V gene TRBV7-8 combines with J gene TRBJ1-2; tentative D call: TRBD1 (5 bases). Germline V lookup: CDR1 SGHVS, CDR2 FQNEAQ. The CDR3 spans 15 residues. V lost 1 base and J 7 bases, leaving 16 bases between the germline ends. The CDR3 loop is CASSLGGREDRGYTF. CDR3 sequence (DNA): TGTGCCAGCAGCTTAGGCGGCAGGGAGGATCGTGGCTACACCTTC.

The chain joins TRBV7-2 to TRBJ2-7; the match to TRBD1 covers 12 bases. V trimming: 5 bases; J trimming: 4 bases; junction bases outside the gene matches: 6. The CDR3 loop spans 15 amino acids. From germline, CDR1 is SGHTA and CDR2 FQGNSA. As DNA, the CDR3 is TGTGCCAGCAGCATGGGACAGGGGGCTATGTACGAGCAGTACTTC. Translating gives CASSMGQGAMYEQYF.

The genes are TRBV7-6 and TRBJ2-6, with unresolved D. The V gene's germline CDR1 is SGHVS and CDR2 FNYEAQ. Deletions cut 3 bases from V and 4 bases from J, with 10 bases between. This CDR3 has 15 residues. The CDR3 here is CASSFLSTGANVLTF. The CDR3 coding sequence is TGTGCCAGCAGCTTTTTATCTACGGGGGCCAACGTCCTGACTTTC.

V is TRBV19 and J is TRBJ1-2, with TRBD1 matching 11 bases. CDR1 is LNHDA and CDR2 is SQIVND in the germline V gene (reference sequence). J lost 4 bases, V lost 1 base, and 5 bases had no gene match. The CDR3 runs to 16 residues. CDR3 loop: CASSIVRDRGFYGYTF. The CDR3 DNA reads as TGTGCCAGTAGTATAGTAAGGGACAGGGGGTTCTATGGCTACACCTTC.

The chain combines TRBV19 with TRBJ1-2; a possible D gene is TRBD1 (5 bases). This CDR3 is built from 14 residues. From germline, CDR1 is LNHDA and CDR2 SQIVND (reference sequence). V gave up 5 bases and J gave up 6 bases, with 16 bases separating them. This chain's CDR3 is CASSYQGFWDGYTF. CDR3 in DNA: TGTGCCAGTAGTTACCAGGGATTTTGGGATGGCTACACCTTC. The full variable domain, in which reference TRBV19 and TRBJ1-2 provide the parts outside the CDR3, is DGGITQSPKYLFRKEGQNVTLSCEQNLNHDAMYWYRQDPGQGLRLIYYSQIVNDFQKGDIAEGYSVSREKKESFPLTVTSAQKNPTAFYLCASSYQGFWDGYTFGSGTRLTVV.

The chain carries TRBV19 and TRBJ1-1, with unresolved D. This CDR3 is 15 amino acids long. V was shortened by 1 base and J by 0 bases, with 9 bases between the two germline ends. Germline-derived CDR1 and CDR2 are LNHDA and SQIVND (reference sequence). The CDR3 loop is CASSIAGKLNTEAFF. In DNA form, the CDR3 reads TGTGCCAGTAGTATAGCAGGAAAGTTGAACACTGAAGCTTTCTTT.

This chain connects TRBV7-3 to TRBJ2-3; TRBD2 might be the D (5 bases). V lost 5 bases and J lost 1, with 13 bases in between. This CDR3 has 15 amino acids. Germline V gene sequence: CDR1 SGHTA, CDR2 FQGTGA. This CDR3 reads CASSLGESGTDTQYF. CDR3 sequence (DNA): TGTGCCAGCAGCCTCGGGGAATCTGGCACAGATACGCAGTATTTT.

In regard to this clone: The junction does not match germline at one end; this may be a read error. The chain combines TRBV6-2 or TRBV6-3 with TRBJ2-1; no definite D call. The CDR3 contains 13 residues. CDR1 and CDR2 (germline): MNHEY, SVGEGT. This CDR3 is CASSNSLYNEQFF. The DNA of the CDR3 is TGTGCCAGCAGTAACTCCCTTTACAATGAGCAGTTCTTC.

The chain combines TRBV7-6 with TRBJ1-4; D may be TRBD1 (6 bases). V lost 5 bases and J 0 bases, leaving 10 bases between the germline ends. Per the germline V gene, CDR1 is SGHVS and CDR2 is FNYEAQ. This CDR3 is built from 15 residues. The CDR3 DNA is TGTGCCAGCAGCCCACACAGGGCAACTAATGAAAAACTGTTTTTT. Protein product: CASSPHRATNEKLFF.

This sequence joins TRBV7-9 and TRBJ1-3, with a possible D match to TRBD1 (6 bases). CDR1 and CDR2 (germline): SEHNR, FQNEAQ (reference sequence). The V and J ends lost 5 bases and 4 bases respectively, with 21 bases between them. This CDR3 is built from 17 residues. The CDR3 loop reads CASSTTNRVGVGNTIYF. For the CDR3, the DNA is TGTGCCAGCAGCACTACTAACAGGGTCGGAGTCGGAAACACCATATATTTT.

The rearrangement links TRBV12-3 or TRBV12-4 to TRBJ2-1; D remains ambiguous. V lost 10 bases and J lost 6, with 13 bases in between. The CDR3 consists of 12 residues. CDR3 region: CATTPRVNEQFF. CDR3 sequence (DNA): TGTGCCACTACTCCGAGAGTCAATGAGCAGTTCTTC.

V gene TRBV10-2 combines with J gene TRBJ1-5; no clear D. The CDR3 length is 13 residues. Germline V gene lookup returns CDR1 WSHSY and CDR2 SAAADI. Trimming removed 8 bases at V and 3 bases at J, with 11 bases between. This chain's CDR3 is CASAYSSNQPQHF. Written as DNA, the CDR3 is TGCGCCAGCGCATACAGCTCCAATCAGCCCCAGCATTTT.